This TCR beta chain was found in a study of blood T cell repertoires in COVID-19. About the research overall: COVID-19 samples from acute and convalescent phases originated in the United States, Italy and Spain.

The CDR3 extends over 18 amino acids. Germline CDR1 and CDR2: SGDLS and YYNGEE. Trimming at V came to 4 bases and at J to 8 bases, leaving 17 bases not matched to a gene. Clones were read by immunoSEQ multiplex PCR, and TCRdb kept only the in-frame ones, dropping some. This table holds 350,000 or so clones, almost 90% found once. Across about two dozen US areas, participants ranged in age from about 18 to 90 years. Sequenced material: PBMCs or T cells enriched from blood (not recorded which). This receptor was obtained from a woman aged 25 to 39 who had been exposed to COVID-19. The chain is built from TRBV9 and TRBJ2-1; 11 bases are a match to TRBD2. CDR3 in DNA: TGTGCCAGCAGCCCAAGAAAAAGACTAGCGGGACCCGGGGATGAGCAGTTCTTC. This translates into CASSPRKRLAGPGDEQFF.